A single TCR beta chain is shown here with its context. The antigen is not known. This record comes from a study of graft-versus-host responses after intestinal transplantation. Across the whole study: All recipients got anti-thymocyte globulin induction, then tacrolimus and steroids for three to four years. General study findings and limits: Patients with graft-donor T cell macrochimerism had high graft-versus-host to host-versus-graft clonal ratios in allografts. GvH clones were found in recipient marrow; some appeared first in ileum or blood. There was an association between peak levels of circulating GvH clones and early post-transplant HvG declines.

Data came from immunoSEQ multiplex PCR; TCRdb stores just in-frame clones and leaves some out. This sample has some 88,000 clones, with about 93% found just once. Unmatched junction bases numbered 8, after V lost 4 bases and J lost 2 bases. Germline CDR1 and CDR2: SGDLS and YYNGEE. This CDR3 is 16 amino acids long. The genes are TRBV9 and TRBJ2-7, with 11 bases aligning to TRBD2. Sequenced here: unstimulated CD8+ T cells sorted from spleen or lymph node cells, sampled before intestinal transplant. The TCR sequence derives from a human donor who received an intestinal transplant. CDR3 nucleotide sequence: TGTGCCAGCAGCATTTCAGAGACTAGCGGGGCCTACGAGCAGTACTTC. Translating it yields CASSISETSGAYEQYF.